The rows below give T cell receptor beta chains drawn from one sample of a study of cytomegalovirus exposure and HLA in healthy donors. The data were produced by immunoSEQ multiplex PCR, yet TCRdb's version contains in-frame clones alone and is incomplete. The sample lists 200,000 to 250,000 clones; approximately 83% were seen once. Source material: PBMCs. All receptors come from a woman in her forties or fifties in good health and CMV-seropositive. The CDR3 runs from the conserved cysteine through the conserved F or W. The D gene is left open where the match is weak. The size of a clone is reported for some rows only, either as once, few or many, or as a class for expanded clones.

CDR3: CASSPTGQNYGYTF
DNA: TGTGCCAGCTCACCAACTGGACAGAACTATGGCTACACCTTC
J: TRBJ1-2
D: .
V: TRBV18
size: .

CDR3: CASSFSGGTEAFF
DNA: TGTGCCAGCAGCTTCAGCGGTGGTACTGAAGCTTTCTTT
J: TRBJ1-1
D: .
V: TRBV5-5
size: .

CDR3: CASSVEGGTGWETQYF
DNA: TGTGCCAGCAGCGTAGAGGGCGGGACAGGGTGGGAGACCCAGTACTTC
J: TRBJ2-5
D: TRBD1
V: TRBV9
size: .

CDR3: CASSLSEETEAFF
DNA: TGTGCCAGCAGCTTATCAGAGGAAACTGAAGCTTTCTTT
J: TRBJ1-1
D: .
V: TRBV7-9
size: .

CDR3: CASSPPRVLGQETQYF
DNA: TGTGCCAGCTCACCACCCAGGGTCTTGGGCCAAGAGACCCAGTACTTC
J: TRBJ2-5
D: .
V: TRBV18
size: .

CDR3: CSVGQGDNSPLHF
DNA: TGCAGCGTAGGACAGGGTGATAATTCACCCCTCCACTTT
J: TRBJ1-6
D: TRBD1
V: TRBV29-1
size: .

CDR3: CASSRWGGGNYNEQFF
DNA: TGTGCCAGCAGCCGCTGGGGAGGGGGGAACTACAATGAGCAGTTCTTC
J: TRBJ2-1
D: .
V: TRBV7-9
size: .

CDR3: CASRLRFTDGDTQYF
DNA: TGTGCCAGCAGACTCAGGTTCACGGATGGAGATACGCAGTATTTT
J: TRBJ2-3
D: .
V: TRBV6-5
size: .

CDR3: CASSLRASASYEQYF
DNA: TGTGCCAGCAGCTTACGGGCTAGCGCCTCCTACGAGCAGTACTTC
J: TRBJ2-7
D: .
V: TRBV7-8
size: .

CDR3: CASGGNGETQYF
DNA: TGTGCCAGCGGCGGGAACGGGGAGACCCAGTACTTC
J: TRBJ2-5
D: .
V: TRBV28
size: once

CDR3: CASSPDRASGNTIYF
DNA: TGTGCCAGCAGCCCCGACAGGGCCTCTGGAAACACCATATATTTT
J: TRBJ1-3
D: TRBD1
V: TRBV6-5
size: .

CDR3: CASSLRSQGFNSPLHF
DNA: TGTGCCAGCAGTTTACGGAGTCAGGGATTTAATTCACCCCTCCACTTT
J: TRBJ1-6
D: .
V: TRBV27
size: .

CDR3: CASSYSDRGYGYTF
DNA: TGTGCCAGCAGTTACTCCGACCGGGGCTATGGCTACACCTTC
J: TRBJ1-2
D: .
V: TRBV6-6
size: .

CDR3: CASSLEPGGNTGELFF
DNA: TGTGCCAGCAGCTTGGAGCCGGGGGGCAACACCGGGGAGCTGTTTTTT
J: TRBJ2-2
D: .
V: TRBV5-6
size: .

CDR3: CASKETDLFNTEAFF
DNA: TGTGCCAGTAAGGAAACAGATCTATTTAACACTGAAGCTTTCTTT
J: TRBJ1-1
D: .
V: TRBV19
size: .

CDR3: CASSSGQGMDQPQHF
DNA: TGTGCCAGCAGCTCAGGACAGGGGATGGATCAGCCCCAGCATTTT
J: TRBJ1-5
D: TRBD1
V: TRBV5-4
size: .

CDR3: CASSQRGGPPGQPYEQYF
DNA: TGTGCCAGCAGCCAGCGGGGGGGACCACCGGGACAGCCCTACGAGCAGTACTTC
J: TRBJ2-7
D: TRBD2
V: TRBV4-2
size: .

CDR3: CASSPSGQGTGELFF
DNA: TGTGCCAGCAGCCCGAGCGGACAGGGGACCGGGGAGCTGTTTTTT
J: TRBJ2-2
D: TRBD1
V: TRBV7-9
size: .

CDR3: CASGRDRGLDYRTDTQYF
DNA: TGTGCCAGCGGGAGAGACAGGGGGCTTGATTATCGCACAGATACGCAGTATTTT
J: TRBJ2-3
D: TRBD1
V: TRBV6-4
size: .

CDR3: CASSQDGGYNEQFF
DNA: TGCGCCAGCAGCCAAGACGGGGGGTACAATGAGCAGTTCTTC
J: TRBJ2-1
D: TRBD2
V: TRBV4-1
size: .